This TCR beta chain originates from a study of T cells and copy number aberrations in small-cell lung cancer. J gave up 0 bases and V 4 bases, and 12 bases lay outside the gene matches. In germline, CDR1 is SQVTM, CDR2 ANQGSEA. This CDR3 spans 18 amino acids. Normal lung tissue came from at least 2 cm beyond the tumor margin and showed no malignant cells. The protocol was immunoSEQ multiplex PCR, while the TCRdb copy is restricted to in-frame clones and leaves out a portion. The profile covers 2,000 to 2,500 clones, with about four fifths appearing a single time and 8% to 10% taken by the ten largest.

The receptor was isolated from a woman in her fifties or sixties with small cell lung cancer. The sample taken for sequencing was normal tissue next to the tumor. This rearrangement joins TRBV29-1 to TRBJ2-6; TRBD1 aligns across 7 bases. CDR3 region: CSVAGWDSSSSGANVLTF. CDR3 DNA sequence: TGCAGCGTTGCTGGATGGGACAGCTCGAGCTCTGGGGCCAACGTCCTGACTTTC. The full variable domain, in which reference TRBV29-1 and TRBJ2-6 provide the parts outside the CDR3, is SAVISQKPSRDICQRGTSLTIQCQVDSQVTMMFWYRQQPGQSLTLIATANQGSEATYESGFVIDKFPISRPNLTFSTLTVSNMSPEDSSIYLCSVAGWDSSSSGANVLTFGAGSRLTVL.